This T cell receptor (beta chain) was observed in a study of Ad26.COV2.S vaccination and SARS-CoV-2 variants. Overall study: The COV1001 Ad26.COV2.S trial arm included the donor.

Germline V gene sequence: CDR1 MRHNA, CDR2 SNTAGT. With V trimmed by 4 bases and J by 10 bases, 7 bases remained unmatched. There are 15 residues in the CDR3. Stated treatment: 19 received Ad26.COV2.S at low or high dose, single or two shots; about 5 received placebo; per-sample allocation not given. The samples were gathered on day 63 after the first injection of vaccine or placebo. This Boston cohort included adults aged 18-55 years. Sequencing used immunoSEQ multiplex PCR; TCRdb keeps in-frame clones, though not all of them. The data contain about 480,000 clones, roughly nine tenths of them seen just once; the ten biggest clones take up more than 10%.

Sequences were derived from peripheral blood, sampled in a trial of Ad26.COV2.S vaccine versus placebo. The sequence was obtained from a person aged 18-65 years who received the Ad26.COV2.S COVID-19 vaccine or a placebo. This rearrangement joins TRBV6-4 to TRBJ2-1; 13 bases agree with TRBD2. As DNA, the CDR3 is TGTGCCAGCAGTGTCCAAGGACTAGCGGGAGACGAGCAGTTCTTC. Translation gives CASSVQGLAGDEQFF.